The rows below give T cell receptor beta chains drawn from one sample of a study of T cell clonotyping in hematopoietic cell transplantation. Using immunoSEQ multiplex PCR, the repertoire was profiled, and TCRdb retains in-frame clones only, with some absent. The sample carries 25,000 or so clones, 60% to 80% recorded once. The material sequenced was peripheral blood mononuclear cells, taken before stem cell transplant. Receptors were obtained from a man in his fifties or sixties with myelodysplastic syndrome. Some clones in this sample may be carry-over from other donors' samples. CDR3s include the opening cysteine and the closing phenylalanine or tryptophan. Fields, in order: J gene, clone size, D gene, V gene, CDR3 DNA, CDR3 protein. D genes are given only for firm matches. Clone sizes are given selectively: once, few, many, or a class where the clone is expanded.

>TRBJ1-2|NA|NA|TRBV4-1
TGCGCCAGCAGCCAAGATTCATCCAGGGGATATGGCTACACCTTC
CASSQDSSRGYGYTF
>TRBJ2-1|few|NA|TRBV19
TGTGCCAGTAGACGGGGCTATGAGCAGTTCTTC
CASRRGYEQFF
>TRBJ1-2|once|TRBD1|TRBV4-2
TGTGCCAGCAGCCAAGAGGGGGACAGGGGAAAGAGTACCTTC
CASSQEGDRGKSTF
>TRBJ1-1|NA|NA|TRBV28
TGTGCCAGCAGTTTATCCCTCACTGAAGCTTTCTTT
CASSLSLTEAFF
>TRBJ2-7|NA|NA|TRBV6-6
TGTGCCAGCAGTTACTCGCGAGGCGACGAGCAGTACTTC
CASSYSRGDEQYF
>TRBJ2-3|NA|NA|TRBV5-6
TGTGCCAGCATGGGGAGCACAGATACGCAGTATTTT
CASMGSTDTQYF
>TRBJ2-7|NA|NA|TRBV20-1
TGCAGTGCCCAGACTAACTACGAGCAGTACTTC
CSAQTNYEQYF
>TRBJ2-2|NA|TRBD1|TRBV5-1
TGCGCCAGCAGCCAGGGACAGACGAACACCGGGGAGCTGTTTTTT
CASSQGQTNTGELFF
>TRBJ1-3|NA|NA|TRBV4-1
TGCGCCAGCAGCCACAGAACGGGACCTGGAAACACCATATATTTT
CASSHRTGPGNTIYF
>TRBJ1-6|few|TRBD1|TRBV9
TGTGCCAGCAGCGTAGCGACAGGGTATGAACCCCTCCACTTT
CASSVATGYEPLHF
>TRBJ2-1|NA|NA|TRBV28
TGTGCCAGCAGCCCGCGATCCGACGACGATGAGCAGTTCTTC
CASSPRSDDDEQFF
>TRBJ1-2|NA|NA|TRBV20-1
TGCAGTGCCGTCCGGCCTTTAAGCTACACCTTC
CSAVRPLSYTF
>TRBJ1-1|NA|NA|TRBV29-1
TGCAGCGTTGAAAGAGGGAACACTGAAGCTTTCTTT
CSVERGNTEAFF
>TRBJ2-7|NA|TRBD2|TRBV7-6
TGTGCCAGCAGCTTAGTGGAGCGGGGGGTTTCCTACGAGCAGTACTTC
CASSLVERGVSYEQYF
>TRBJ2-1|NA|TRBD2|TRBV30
TGTGCCTGGGAAGCGGGGCTCGAGAGAAATGAGCAGTTCTTC
CAWEAGLERNEQFF
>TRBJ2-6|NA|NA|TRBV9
TGTGCCAGCAGCGTGGACAGCTTCTCCTCTGGGGCCAACGTCCTGACTTTC
CASSVDSFSSGANVLTF
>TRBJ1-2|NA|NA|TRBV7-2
TGTGCCAGCAGCCCGAATCCCGGGACATCCGATGGCTACACTTTC
CASSPNPGTSDGYTF
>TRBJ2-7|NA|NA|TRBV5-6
TGTGCCAGCAGCTCAGGACAGAAGAGCTCCTACGAGCAGTACTTC
CASSSGQKSSYEQYF
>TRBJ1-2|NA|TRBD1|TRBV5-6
TGTGCCAGCAGCCCGGGACAGAACTATGGCTACACCTTC
CASSPGQNYGYTF
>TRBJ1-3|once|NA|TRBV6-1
TGTGCCAGCAGTGACATATACACCATATATTTT
CASSDIYTIYF